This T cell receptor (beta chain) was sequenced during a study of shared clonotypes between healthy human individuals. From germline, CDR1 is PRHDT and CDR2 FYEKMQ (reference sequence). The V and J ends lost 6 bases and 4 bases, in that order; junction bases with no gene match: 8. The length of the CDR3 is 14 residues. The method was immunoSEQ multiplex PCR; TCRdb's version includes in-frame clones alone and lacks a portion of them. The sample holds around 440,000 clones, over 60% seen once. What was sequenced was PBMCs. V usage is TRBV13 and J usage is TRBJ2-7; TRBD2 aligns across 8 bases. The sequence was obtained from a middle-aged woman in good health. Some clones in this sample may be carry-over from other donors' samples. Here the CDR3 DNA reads TGTGCCAGCAGGATAGCCGGGACTAGGTACGAGCAGTACTTC. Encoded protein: CASRIAGTRYEQYF.